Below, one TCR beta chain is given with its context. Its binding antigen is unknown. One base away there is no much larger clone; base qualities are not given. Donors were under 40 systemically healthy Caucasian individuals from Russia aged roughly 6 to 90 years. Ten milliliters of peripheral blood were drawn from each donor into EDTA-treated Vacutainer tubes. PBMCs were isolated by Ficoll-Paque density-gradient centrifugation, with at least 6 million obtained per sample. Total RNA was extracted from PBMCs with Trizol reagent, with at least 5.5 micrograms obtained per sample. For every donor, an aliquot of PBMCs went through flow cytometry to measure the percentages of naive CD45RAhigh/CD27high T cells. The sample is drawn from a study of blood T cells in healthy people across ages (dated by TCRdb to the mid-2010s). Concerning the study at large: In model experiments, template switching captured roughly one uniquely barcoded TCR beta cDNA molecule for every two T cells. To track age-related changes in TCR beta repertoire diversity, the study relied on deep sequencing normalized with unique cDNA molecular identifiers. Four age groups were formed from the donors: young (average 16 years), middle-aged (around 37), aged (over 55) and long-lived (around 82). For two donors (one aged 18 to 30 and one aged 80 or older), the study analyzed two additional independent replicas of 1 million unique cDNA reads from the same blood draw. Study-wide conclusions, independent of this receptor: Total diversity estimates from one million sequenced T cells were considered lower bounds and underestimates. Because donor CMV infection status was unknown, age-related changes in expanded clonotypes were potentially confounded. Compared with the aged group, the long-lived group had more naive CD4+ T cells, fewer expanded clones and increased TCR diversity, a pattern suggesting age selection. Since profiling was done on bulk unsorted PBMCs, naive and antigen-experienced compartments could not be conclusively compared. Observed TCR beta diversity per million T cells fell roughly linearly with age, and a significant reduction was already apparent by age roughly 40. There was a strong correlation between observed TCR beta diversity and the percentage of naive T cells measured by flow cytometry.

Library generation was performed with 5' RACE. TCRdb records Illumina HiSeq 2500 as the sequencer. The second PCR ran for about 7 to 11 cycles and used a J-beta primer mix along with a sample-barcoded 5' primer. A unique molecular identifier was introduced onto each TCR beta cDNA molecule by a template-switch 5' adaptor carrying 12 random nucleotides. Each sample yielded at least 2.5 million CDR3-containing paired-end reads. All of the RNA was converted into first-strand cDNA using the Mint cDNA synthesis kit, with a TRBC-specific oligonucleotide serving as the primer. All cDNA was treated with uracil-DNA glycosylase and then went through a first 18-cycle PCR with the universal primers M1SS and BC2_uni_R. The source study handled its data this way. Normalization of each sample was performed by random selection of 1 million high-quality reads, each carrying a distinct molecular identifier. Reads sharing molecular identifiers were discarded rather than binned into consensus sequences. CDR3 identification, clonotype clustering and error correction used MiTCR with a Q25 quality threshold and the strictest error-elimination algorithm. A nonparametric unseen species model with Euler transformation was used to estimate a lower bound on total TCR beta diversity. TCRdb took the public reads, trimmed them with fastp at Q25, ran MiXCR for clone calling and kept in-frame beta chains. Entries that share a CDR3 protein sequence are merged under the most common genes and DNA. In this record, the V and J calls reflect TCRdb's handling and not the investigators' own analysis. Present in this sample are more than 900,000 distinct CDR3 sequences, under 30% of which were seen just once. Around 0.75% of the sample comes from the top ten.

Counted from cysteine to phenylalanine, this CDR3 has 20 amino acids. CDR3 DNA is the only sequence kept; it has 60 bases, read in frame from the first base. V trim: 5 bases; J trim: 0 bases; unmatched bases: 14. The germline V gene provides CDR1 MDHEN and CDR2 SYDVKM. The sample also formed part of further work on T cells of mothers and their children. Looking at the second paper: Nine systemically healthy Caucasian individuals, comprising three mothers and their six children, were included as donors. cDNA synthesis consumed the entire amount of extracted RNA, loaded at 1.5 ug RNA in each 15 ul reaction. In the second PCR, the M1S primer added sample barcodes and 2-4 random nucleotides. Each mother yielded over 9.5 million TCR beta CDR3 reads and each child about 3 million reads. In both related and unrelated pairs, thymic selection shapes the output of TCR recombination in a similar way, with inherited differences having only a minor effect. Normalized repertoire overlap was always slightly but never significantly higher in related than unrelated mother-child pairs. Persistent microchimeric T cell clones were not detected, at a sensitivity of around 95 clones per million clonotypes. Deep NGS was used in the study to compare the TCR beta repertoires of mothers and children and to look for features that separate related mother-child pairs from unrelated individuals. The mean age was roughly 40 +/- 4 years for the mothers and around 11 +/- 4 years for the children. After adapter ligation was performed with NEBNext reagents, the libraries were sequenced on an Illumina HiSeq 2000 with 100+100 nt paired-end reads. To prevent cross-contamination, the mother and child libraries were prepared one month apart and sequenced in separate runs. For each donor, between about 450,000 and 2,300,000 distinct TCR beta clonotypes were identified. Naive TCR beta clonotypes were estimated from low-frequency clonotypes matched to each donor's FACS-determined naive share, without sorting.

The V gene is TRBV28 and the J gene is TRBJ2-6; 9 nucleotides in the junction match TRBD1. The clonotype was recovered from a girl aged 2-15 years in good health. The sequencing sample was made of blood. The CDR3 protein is CASSRPGVTGGRSGANVLTF. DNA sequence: TGTGCCAGCAGTCGACCGGGGGTGACAGGGGGGCGCTCTGGGGCCAACGTCCTGACTTTC.